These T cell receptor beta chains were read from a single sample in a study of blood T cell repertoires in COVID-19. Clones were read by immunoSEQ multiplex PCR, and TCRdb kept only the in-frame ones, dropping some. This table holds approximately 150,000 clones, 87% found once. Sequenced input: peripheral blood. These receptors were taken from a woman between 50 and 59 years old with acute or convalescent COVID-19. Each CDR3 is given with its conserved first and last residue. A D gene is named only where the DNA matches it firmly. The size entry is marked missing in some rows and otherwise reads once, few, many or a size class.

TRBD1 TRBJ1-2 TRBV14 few CASSPWTGGNYGYTF TGTGCCAGCAGCCCGTGGACAGGGGGCAACTATGGCTACACCTTC
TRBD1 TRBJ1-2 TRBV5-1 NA CASSLETGGNYGYTF TGCGCCAGCAGCCTCGAGACAGGGGGGAACTATGGCTACACCTTC
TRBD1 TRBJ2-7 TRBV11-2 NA CASSLDREGGHEQYF TGTGCCAGCAGCTTAGATCGTGAAGGGGGCCACGAGCAGTACTTC
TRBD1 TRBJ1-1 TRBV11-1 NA CASSSDRGPEAFF TGTGCCAGCAGCTCGGACAGGGGACCTGAAGCTTTCTTT
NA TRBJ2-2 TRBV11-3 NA CASSSSRGEAGELFF TGTGCCAGCAGCTCATCCAGGGGGGAGGCCGGGGAGCTGTTTTTT
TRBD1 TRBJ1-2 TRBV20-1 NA CSADREDGYTF TGCAGTGCTGACAGGGAAGATGGCTACACCTTC
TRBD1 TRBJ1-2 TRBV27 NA CASSPQGSYGYTF TGTGCCAGCAGTCCACAGGGGTCCTATGGCTACACCTTC
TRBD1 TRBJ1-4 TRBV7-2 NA CASSPGTGNNEKLFF TGTGCCAGCAGCCCTGGGACAGGGAATAATGAAAAACTGTTTTTT
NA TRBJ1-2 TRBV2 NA CARSISGYGYTF TGTGCCAGGTCGATAAGCGGCTATGGCTACACCTTC
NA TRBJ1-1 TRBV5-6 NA CASSLAAGNTEAFF TGTGCCAGCAGCTTGGCGGCGGGGAACACTGAAGCTTTCTTT
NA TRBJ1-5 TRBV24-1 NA CATSDLEGNQPQHF TGTGCCACCAGTGATTTGGAGGGCAATCAGCCCCAGCATTTT
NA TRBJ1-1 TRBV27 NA CASRLPGGTEAFF TGTGCCAGCAGGCTACCGGGGGGCACTGAAGCTTTCTTT
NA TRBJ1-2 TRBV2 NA CASSDGANYGYTF TGTGCCAGCAGTGATGGAGCTAACTATGGCTACACCTTC
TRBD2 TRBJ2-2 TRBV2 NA CASGRLAGAGWGTGELFF TGTGCCAGTGGAAGACTAGCGGGAGCGGGCTGGGGCACCGGGGAGCTGTTTTTT
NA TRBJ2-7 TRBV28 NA CASSLYTGSNEQYF TGTGCCAGCAGTTTATATACAGGGTCTAACGAGCAGTACTTC
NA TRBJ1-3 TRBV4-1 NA CASSQGPASSGNTIYF TGCGCCAGCAGCCAAGGCCCGGCTAGCTCTGGAAACACCATATATTTT
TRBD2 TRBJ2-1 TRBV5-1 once CASSLGLAGGLSSYNEQFF TGCGCCAGCAGCTTGGGACTAGCGGGAGGCTTGAGCTCCTACAATGAGCAGTTCTTC
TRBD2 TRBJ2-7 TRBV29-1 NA CSVESGRAYEQYF TGCAGCGTTGAGAGCGGGAGGGCCTACGAGCAGTACTTC
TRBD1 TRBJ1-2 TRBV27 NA CASSSTGVKANYGYTF TGTGCCAGCAGTTCGACAGGGGTTAAAGCTAACTATGGCTACACCTTC
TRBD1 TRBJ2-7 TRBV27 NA CASRDRVQSAYEQYF TGTGCCAGCAGAGACAGGGTTCAATCTGCCTACGAGCAGTACTTC
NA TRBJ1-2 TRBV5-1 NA CASSLEGGPYGYTF TGCGCCAGCAGCTTGGAGGGGGGGCCCTATGGCTACACCTTC
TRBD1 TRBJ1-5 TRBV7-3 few CASSITGGGQPQHF TGTGCCAGCAGCATCACAGGGGGCGGTCAGCCCCAGCATTTT
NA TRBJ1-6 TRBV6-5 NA CASSRRRNNSPLHF TGTGCCAGCAGTCGACGGCGGAATAATTCACCCCTCCACTTT
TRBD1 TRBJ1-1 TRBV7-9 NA CASSLDRGAEAFF TGTGCCAGCAGCTTGGACAGGGGGGCTGAAGCTTTCTTT
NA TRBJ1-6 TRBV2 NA CASSPGNSPLHF TGTGCCAGCAGCCCAGGGAATTCACCCCTCCACTTT
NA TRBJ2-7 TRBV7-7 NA CASSLDAGAEYEQYF TGTGCCAGCAGCTTAGACGCCGGCGCGGAGTACGAGCAGTACTTC
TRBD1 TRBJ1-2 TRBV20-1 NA CSASGASGQGNYGYTF TGCAGTGCTAGTGGCGCCTCGGGACAGGGTAACTATGGCTACACCTTC
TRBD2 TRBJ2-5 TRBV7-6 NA CASSSRLAGGGETQYF TGTGCCAGCAGCTCCCGACTAGCGGGGGGAGGCGAGACCCAGTACTTC
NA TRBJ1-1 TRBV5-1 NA CASSLLAVNTEAFF TGCGCCAGCAGCCTCCTGGCGGTGAACACTGAAGCTTTCTTT
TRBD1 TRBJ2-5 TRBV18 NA CASSPPVTGGETQYF TGTGCCAGCTCACCACCGGTGACAGGGGGAGAGACCCAGTACTTC
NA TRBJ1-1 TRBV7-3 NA CASRWTTDDTEAFF TGTGCCAGCAGGTGGACAACCGACGACACTGAAGCTTTCTTT
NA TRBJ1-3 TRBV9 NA CASSPRQINTIYF TGTGCCAGCAGCCCGCGACAGATAAACACCATATATTTT
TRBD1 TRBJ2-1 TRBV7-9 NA CASSLVRTGIYNEQFF TGTGCCAGCAGCTTAGTCCGGACAGGGATTTACAATGAGCAGTTCTTC
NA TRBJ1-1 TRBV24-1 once CATSDLFSTEAFF TGTGCCACCAGTGATTTGTTCTCTACTGAAGCTTTCTTT
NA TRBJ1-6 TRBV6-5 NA CASTPSGRGNSPLHF TGTGCCAGCACCCCCTCGGGCAGGGGTAATTCACCCCTCCACTTT
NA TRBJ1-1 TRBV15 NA CATSSTGNTEAFF TGTGCCACCAGCAGCACAGGGAACACTGAAGCTTTCTTT
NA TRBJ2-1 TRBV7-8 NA CASEPGSNEQFF TGTGCCAGCGAACCTGGCAGCAATGAGCAGTTCTTC
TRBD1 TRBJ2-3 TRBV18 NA CASSPPNRGLVTDTQYF TGTGCCAGCTCACCGCCGAACAGGGGGCTAGTTACAGATACGCAGTATTTT
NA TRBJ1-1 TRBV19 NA CASKPTAGGTEAFF TGTGCCAGTAAGCCTACAGCCGGAGGAACTGAAGCTTTCTTT
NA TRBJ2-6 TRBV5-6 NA CASRPPPREWSGANVLTF TGTGCCAGCAGGCCCCCGCCCCGGGAGTGGTCTGGGGCCAACGTCCTGACTTTC
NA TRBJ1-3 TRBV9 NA CASSPSIGNTIYF TGTGCCAGCAGCCCTAGCATTGGAAACACCATATATTTT
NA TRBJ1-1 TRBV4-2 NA CASSQVNTNTEAFF TGTGCCAGCAGCCAAGTAAACACCAACACTGAAGCTTTCTTT
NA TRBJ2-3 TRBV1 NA CTSSQDDSGRTGTDTQYF TGCACCAGCAGCCAAGATGATAGCGGGAGGACCGGCACAGATACGCAGTATTTT
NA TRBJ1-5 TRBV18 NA CASSPGQQNQPQHF TGTGCCAGCTCACCGGGACAACAAAATCAGCCCCAGCATTTT
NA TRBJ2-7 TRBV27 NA CASSVRRTALFYEQYF TGTGCCAGCAGCGTAAGGAGGACCGCCTTATTCTACGAGCAGTACTTC
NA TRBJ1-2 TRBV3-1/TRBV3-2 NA CASSQGAEYYGYTF TGTGCCAGCAGCCAAGGTGCGGAATACTATGGCTACACCTTC